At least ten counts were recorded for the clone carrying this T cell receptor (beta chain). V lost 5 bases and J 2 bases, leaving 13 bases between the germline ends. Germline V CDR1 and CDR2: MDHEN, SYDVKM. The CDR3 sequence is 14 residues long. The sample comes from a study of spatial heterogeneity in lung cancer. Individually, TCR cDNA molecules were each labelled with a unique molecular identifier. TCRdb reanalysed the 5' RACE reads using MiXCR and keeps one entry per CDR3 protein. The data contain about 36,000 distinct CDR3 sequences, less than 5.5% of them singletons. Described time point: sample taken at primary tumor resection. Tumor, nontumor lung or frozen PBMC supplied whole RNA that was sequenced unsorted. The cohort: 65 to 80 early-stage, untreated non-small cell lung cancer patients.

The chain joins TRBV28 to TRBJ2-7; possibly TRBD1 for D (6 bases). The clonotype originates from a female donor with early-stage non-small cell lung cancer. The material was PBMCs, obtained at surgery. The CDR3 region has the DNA TGTGCCAGCAGTACCCGTTCAGGGGCCTACGAGCAGTACTTC. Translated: CASSTRSGAYEQYF.